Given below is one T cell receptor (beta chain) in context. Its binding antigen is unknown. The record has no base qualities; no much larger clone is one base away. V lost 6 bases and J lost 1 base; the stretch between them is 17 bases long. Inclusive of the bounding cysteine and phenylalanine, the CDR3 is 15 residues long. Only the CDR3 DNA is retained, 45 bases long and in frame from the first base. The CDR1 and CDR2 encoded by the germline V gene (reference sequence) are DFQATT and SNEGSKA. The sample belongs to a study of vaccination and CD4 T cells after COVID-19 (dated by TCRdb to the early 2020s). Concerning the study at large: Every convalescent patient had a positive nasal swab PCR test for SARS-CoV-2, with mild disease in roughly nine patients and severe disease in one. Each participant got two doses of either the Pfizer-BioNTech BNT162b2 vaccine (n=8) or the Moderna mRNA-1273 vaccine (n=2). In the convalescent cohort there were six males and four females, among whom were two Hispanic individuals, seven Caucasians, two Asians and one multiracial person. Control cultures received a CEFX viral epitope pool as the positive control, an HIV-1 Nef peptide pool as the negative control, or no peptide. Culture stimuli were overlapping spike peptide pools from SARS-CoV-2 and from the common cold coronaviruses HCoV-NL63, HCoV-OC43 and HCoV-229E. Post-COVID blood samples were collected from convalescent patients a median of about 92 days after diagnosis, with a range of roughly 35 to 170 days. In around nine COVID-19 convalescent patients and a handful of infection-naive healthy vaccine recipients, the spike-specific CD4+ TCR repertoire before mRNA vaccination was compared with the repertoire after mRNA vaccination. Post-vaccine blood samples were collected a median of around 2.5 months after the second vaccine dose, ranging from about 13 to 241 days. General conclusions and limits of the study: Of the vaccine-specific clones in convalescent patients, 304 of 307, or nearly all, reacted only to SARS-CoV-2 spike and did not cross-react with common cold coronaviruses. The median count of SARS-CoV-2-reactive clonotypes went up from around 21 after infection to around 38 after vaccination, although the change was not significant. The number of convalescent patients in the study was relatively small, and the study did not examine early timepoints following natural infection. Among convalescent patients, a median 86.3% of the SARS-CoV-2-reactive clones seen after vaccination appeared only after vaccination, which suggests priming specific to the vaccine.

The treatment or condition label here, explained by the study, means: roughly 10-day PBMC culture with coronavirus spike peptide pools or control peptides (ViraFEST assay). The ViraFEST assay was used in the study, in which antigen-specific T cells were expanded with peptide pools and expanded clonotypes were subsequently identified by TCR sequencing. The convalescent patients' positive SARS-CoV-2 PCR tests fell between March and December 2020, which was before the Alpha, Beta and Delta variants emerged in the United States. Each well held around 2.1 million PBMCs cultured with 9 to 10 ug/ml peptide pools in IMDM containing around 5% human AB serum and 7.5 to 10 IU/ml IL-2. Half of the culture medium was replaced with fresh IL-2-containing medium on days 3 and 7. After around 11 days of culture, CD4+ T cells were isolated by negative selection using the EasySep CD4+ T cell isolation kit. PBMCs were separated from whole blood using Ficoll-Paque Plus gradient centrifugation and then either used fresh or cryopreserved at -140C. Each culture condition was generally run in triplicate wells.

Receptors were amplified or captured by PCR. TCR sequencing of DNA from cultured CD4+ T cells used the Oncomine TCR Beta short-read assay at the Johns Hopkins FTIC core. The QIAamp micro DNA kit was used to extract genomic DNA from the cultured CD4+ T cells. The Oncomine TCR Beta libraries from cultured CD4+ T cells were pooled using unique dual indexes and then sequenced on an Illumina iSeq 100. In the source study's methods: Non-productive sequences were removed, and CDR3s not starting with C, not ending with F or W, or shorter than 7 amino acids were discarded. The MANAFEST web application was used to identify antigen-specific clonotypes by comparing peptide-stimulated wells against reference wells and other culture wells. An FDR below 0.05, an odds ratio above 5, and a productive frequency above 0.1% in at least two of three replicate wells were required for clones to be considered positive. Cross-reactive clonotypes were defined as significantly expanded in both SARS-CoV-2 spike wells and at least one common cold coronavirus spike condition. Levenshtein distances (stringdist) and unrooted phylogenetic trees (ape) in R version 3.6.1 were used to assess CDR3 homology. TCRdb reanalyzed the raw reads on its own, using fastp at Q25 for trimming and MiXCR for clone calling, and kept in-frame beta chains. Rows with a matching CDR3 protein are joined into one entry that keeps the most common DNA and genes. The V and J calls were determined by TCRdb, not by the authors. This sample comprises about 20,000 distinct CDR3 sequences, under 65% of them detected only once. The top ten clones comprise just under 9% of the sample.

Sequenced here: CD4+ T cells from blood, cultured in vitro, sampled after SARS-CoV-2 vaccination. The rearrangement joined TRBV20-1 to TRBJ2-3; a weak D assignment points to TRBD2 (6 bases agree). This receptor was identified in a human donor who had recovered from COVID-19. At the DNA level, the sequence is TGCAGTGCACTGACGGGCGGGGTTGGCACAGATACGCAGTATTTT. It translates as CSALTGGVGTDTQYF.